Listed here are 6 T cell receptor beta chains from one sample, sequenced in a study of identical twins. TCRdb independently ran MiXCR on the 5' RACE reads; one entry per CDR3 protein. The sample holds some 590,000 distinct CDR3 sequences, roughly 9.5% seen once. The sample also formed part of further work on yellow fever vaccine responses in identical twins.

Source material: PBMCs. The receptors come from a woman between 18 and 30 years old in good health.

The genes are TRBV10-2 and TRBJ2-1; 9 nucleotides agree with TRBD1. The CDR3 extends over 16 amino acids. V shed 8 bases, J shed 5 bases, and the junction held 13 bases outside the gene matches. The germline V gene encodes CDR1 WSHSY and CDR2 SAAADI. The CDR3 nucleotides are TGCGCCAGCGGGGACGCGGGGACAGGGAAGGACAATGAGCAGTTCTTC. Amino acid sequence: CASGDAGTGKDNEQFF.

V and J are TRBV7-6 and TRBJ2-1; 11 nucleotides line up with TRBD2. This CDR3 has 16 residues. Per the germline V gene, CDR1 is SGHVS and CDR2 is FNYEAQ. The V segment lost 5 bases and the J segment 4 bases; nucleotides outside the gene matches: 7. The CDR3 spells CASSTKLAGDYNEQFF. CDR3 bases: TGTGCCAGCAGCACCAAACTAGCGGGAGATTACAATGAGCAGTTCTTC.

The rearrangement joins TRBV11-2 to TRBJ2-1; 14 bases line up with TRBD2. The V gene end was trimmed by 5 bases and the J gene end by 5 bases; junction bases not matched to a gene: 20. CDR1 is SGHAT, CDR2 FQNNGV, per germline. The CDR3 is 21 residues long. CDR3 DNA sequence: TGTGCCAGCAGCCCTACAAGGAGGACTAGCGGGGGGTACGCAGGGAACAATGAGCAGTTCTTC. This encodes CASSPTRRTSGGYAGNNEQFF.

The gene calls are TRBV12-5 and TRBJ2-7, with D tentatively TRBD2 (5 bases). V was pared by 1 base and J by 5 bases, with 18 bases between. Germline-derived CDR1 and CDR2 are LGHNT and FRNRAP. This CDR3 spans 16 amino acids. The chain's CDR3 is CASGLERTIQTHEQYF. For the CDR3, the DNA is TGTGCTAGTGGTTTGGAGCGGACCATTCAAACCCACGAGCAGTACTTC.

The chain recombines TRBV27 with TRBJ2-6; D is ambiguous. V was clipped by 8 bases and J by 0 bases, with 8 bases between them. The CDR3 runs 14 residues. Germline V gives CDR1 MNHEY, CDR2 SMNVEV (reference sequence). The DNA of the CDR3 is TGTGCCAGCGGCCTACTCTCTGGGGCCAACGTCCTGACTTTC. It is translated as CASGLLSGANVLTF.

This rearrangement joins TRBV12-3 or TRBV12-4 to TRBJ1-1, with 10 bases matching TRBD1. The CDR3 is made up of 14 amino acids. Losses at the gene ends were 1 base for V and 12 bases for J; bases not matched to a gene: 8. As DNA, the CDR3 is TGTGCCAGCAGTTTAGATGGGACAGGGGTCGTGTCTTTCTTT. As protein: CASSLDGTGVVSFF.